What follows describes a single T cell receptor beta chain. Germline-derived CDR1 and CDR2 are SGHRS and YFSETQ. This CDR3 comprises 13 residues. With 2 bases removed from V and 5 bases from J, the gap between germline ends came to 8 bases. TCRdb passed the PCR reads through MiXCR, listing each CDR3 protein once. This table has tens of thousands of distinct CDR3 sequences, 15% to 20% appearing once. The data are from a study of molecular identifiers for immune sequencing clone quantification. The chain recombines TRBV5-1 with TRBJ2-1, with TRBD2 as a possible D gene (6 bases). Specimen: naive CD8+ T cells from blood, with Jurkat cell RNA spiked in. Subset of the sample: FACS-sorted CD8+CD4-CCR7+CD45RA+ naive T cells. This sequence originates from a human donor in good health. Some libraries in this study had Jurkat cell RNA spiked in. CDR3 protein: CASSFGGNNEQFF. The CDR3, as DNA: TGCGCCAGCAGCTTCGGCGGGAACAATGAGCAGTTCTTC.